The clone carrying this T cell receptor beta chain was seen a handful of times. Its specificity is unknown. This sample was taken from a study of blood T cells in healthy people across ages. Study summary: In model experiments, template switching was able to capture about one barcoded beta molecule for every two T cells that were present. Study-wide results and limits: Investigators viewed diversity estimates from one million T cells as underestimates, the study reported. Strong correlation was found linking TCR beta diversity to naive T cell percentage.

Combining a sample-barcoded 5' primer with a J-beta primer mix, a second PCR ran for 7 to 11 cycles. TCRdb ran MiXCR on the 5' RACE reads and lists one entry per CDR3 protein. The table shows about 670,000 distinct CDR3 sequences, with approximately 40% occurring only once. Trimming shortened V by 6 bases and J by 4 bases, and 12 bases separated the two germline ends. The CDR3 contains 14 residues. This clonotype was sampled from a man older than 75 in good health. Source material: blood. The V gene is TRBV12-3 or TRBV12-4, the J gene TRBJ2-2; D may be TRBD1 (5 bases). As DNA, the CDR3 is TGTGCCAGCAGGCCTGGACACGTCACCGGGGAGCTGTTTTTT. Translation: CASRPGHVTGELFF.